The TCR beta chain under discussion was sequenced for a study of post-analysis software for immune sequencing data. Study observations and caveats: Samples made in the same batch grouped tightly together by F measure.

On this clonotype itself: The antigen remains undetermined.

cDNA libraries of TCR beta carried unique molecular identifiers. Starting from approximately 0.95 to 9.8 million T cells, the study yielded hundreds of thousands of cDNA molecules. TCRdb itself ran the PCR reads through MiXCR, one entry per CDR3 protein. The sample contains some 890,000 distinct CDR3 sequences, roughly 58% of which appear only once. The sequencing input was blood. The receptor's source is a girl under 18 with multiple sclerosis.

The CDR3 reads CASNYITGTPSTDTQYF. CDR3 nucleotide sequence: TGTGCCAGCAACTATATAACCGGGACCCCTTCCACAGATACGCAGTATTTT. V gene TRBV7-2 combines with J gene TRBJ2-3, with D perhaps TRBD1 or TRBD2 (5 bases each). CDR1 is SGHTA, CDR2 FQGNSA, per germline. CDR3 size: 17 residues. Deletions cut 7 bases from V and 2 bases from J, with 22 bases between.